These 18 T cell receptor beta chains originate from one sample sequenced in a study of control samples from healthy donors and cancer patients. Repertoires were generated with immunoSEQ multiplex PCR, while TCRdb's copy carries only in-frame clones and drops some. The data show 170,000 or so clones, approximately 94% seen once. Sequenced material: blood. The receptors were gathered from a woman in her late teens or twenties in good health.

This rearrangement joins TRBV9 to TRBJ1-3; 7 nucleotides align to TRBD1. The junction had 8 bases not matched to a gene; V was cut back by 0 bases and J by 2 bases. CDR1 and CDR2 from the germline V gene are SGDLS and YYNGEE. The CDR3 runs 17 residues. CDR3 sequence reads: CASSVEQGTLTGNTIYF. CDR3 in DNA: TGTGCCAGCAGCGTAGAACAGGGGACTCTTACTGGAAACACCATATATTTT.

The chain couples TRBV6-5 to TRBJ2-3; D perhaps matches TRBD1 (6 bases). The CDR3 runs to 16 residues. CDR1 MNHEY and CDR2 SVGAGI come from the germline V gene. With 2 bases removed from V and 6 bases from J, the gap between germline ends came to 18 bases. The CDR3 loop is CASSYRWVGGQDTQYF. The CDR3 region has the DNA TGTGCCAGCAGTTACAGATGGGTAGGGGGTCAGGATACGCAGTATTTT.

The chain employs TRBV28 and TRBJ1-2, with D possibly TRBD1 on 5 matching bases. The germline V and J ends were trimmed by 1 base and 4 bases, with 10 bases remaining between them. Germline V gene lookup returns CDR1 MDHEN and CDR2 SYDVKM. CDR3 size: 14 residues. CDR3 sequence reads: CASSLSGGGYGYTF. For the CDR3, the DNA is TGTGCCAGCAGTTTATCGGGGGGAGGCTATGGCTACACCTTC.

V gene TRBV21-1 combines with J gene TRBJ2-1; TRBD2 is the table's D call and was not checked against the DNA. TRBV21-1 represents a pseudogene. This CDR3 is 17 amino acids long. The CDR3 bases are TGTGCCAGCAGCCAAAGGGTAGGTGGGAGCTCCTACAATGAGCAGTTCTTC. Residues: CASSQRVGGSSYNEQFF.

The chain recombines TRBV5-1 with TRBJ2-5; D is uncertain. V was cut by 1 base and J by 2 bases, with 3 bases left in between. Germline V lookup: CDR1 SGHRS, CDR2 YFSETQ. The CDR3 is made up of 12 amino acids. CDR3 nucleotide sequence: TGCGCCAGCAGCTTGCTTCAAGAGACCCAGTACTTC. Encoded protein: CASSLLQETQYF.

The CDR3 coding sequence is TGCAGCGTTGTCGAGGGTATCAACACTGAAGCTTTCTTT. The encoded protein is CSVVEGINTEAFF. The gene calls are TRBV29-1 and TRBJ1-1; D ambiguous. This CDR3 contains 13 residues. V was clipped by 4 bases and J by 2 bases, with 11 bases between them. CDR1 and CDR2 (germline): SQVTM, ANQGSEA.

The genes are TRBV6-2 or TRBV6-3 and TRBJ2-7; D might be TRBD2 (5 bases). The CDR3 is 12 residues long. Looked up from germline, CDR1 is MNHEY and CDR2 is SVGEGT. V was trimmed by 4 bases and J by 3 bases, leaving 7 bases between them. The CDR3 reads CASSSRGYEQYF. The CDR3 DNA reads as TGTGCCAGCAGTTCACGGGGCTACGAGCAGTACTTC.

V is TRBV28 and J is TRBJ2-7; D perhaps matches TRBD1 (6 bases). This CDR3 is 17 amino acids long. Germline lookup yields CDR1 MDHEN and CDR2 SYDVKM. V gave up 4 bases and J gave up 0 bases, with 19 bases separating them. The CDR3 sequence: CASSSPLGAGSSYEQYF. For the CDR3, the DNA is TGTGCCAGCAGTTCTCCTTTGGGGGCAGGAAGCTCCTACGAGCAGTACTTC.

The chain joins TRBV6-1 to TRBJ1-1; no definite D call. Looked up from germline, CDR1 is MNHNS and CDR2 is SASEGT. This CDR3 is built from 12 residues. Deletions cut 3 bases from V and 9 bases from J, with 11 bases between. The CDR3 reads CASSDDIRQAFF. The CDR3 DNA reads as TGTGCCAGCAGTGACGACATAAGACAAGCTTTCTTT.

This rearrangement joins TRBV7-3 to TRBJ1-1; 9 bases line up with TRBD1. The CDR3 has 13 amino acids. J gave up 4 bases and V 11 bases, and 8 bases lay outside the gene matches. Germline CDR1 SGHTA, CDR2 FQGTGA. The CDR3 reads CASAGTGSTEAFF. CDR3 coding DNA: TGTGCCTCGGCCGGGACAGGGAGCACTGAAGCTTTCTTT.

As DNA, the CDR3 is TGTGCCAGCTCCTTTGGACTAGCGGGGCGGGGAGATACGCAGTATTTT. Protein product: CASSFGLAGRGDTQYF. This chain connects TRBV2 to TRBJ2-3, with TRBD2 matching over 12 bases. The ends lost 8 bases at V and 5 bases at J; junction bases unmatched: 11. The CDR3 extends over 16 amino acids. CDR1 and CDR2 (germline): SNHLY, FYNNEI.

This chain links TRBV28 with TRBJ1-1; 7 bases fit TRBD1. Unmatched junction bases numbered 6, after V lost 2 bases and J lost 0 bases. Germline-derived CDR1 and CDR2 are MDHEN and SYDVKM. This CDR3 comprises 16 residues. The DNA of the CDR3 is TGTGCCAGCAGTTTAGGGACACAGGGGCTGAACACTGAAGCTTTCTTT. Its protein product is CASSLGTQGLNTEAFF.

V is TRBV6-5 and J is TRBJ1-3, with D possibly TRBD1 on 5 matching bases. The germline gives CDR1 MNHEY, CDR2 SVGAGI. Trimming stripped 7 bases from V and 0 bases from J, with 13 bases between. This CDR3 has 15 residues. In DNA form, the CDR3 reads TGTGCCAGCACTCGGACAAGAACCTCTGGAAACACCATATATTTT. As protein: CASTRTRTSGNTIYF.

Written as DNA, the CDR3 is TGTGCCAGCAGCTTCATCGGGGTTGGTCAGCCCCAGCATTTT. This gives the protein CASSFIGVGQPQHF. V is TRBV7-9 and J is TRBJ1-5; D is undetermined. Looked up from germline, CDR1 is SEHNR and CDR2 is FQNEAQ (reference sequence). Trimming left V 3 bases short and J 6 bases short, with 12 bases between. CDR3 length equals 14 residues.

This clone was detected a few times. The CDR3, as DNA: TGTGCCAGCAGCCCACAGGGGCCCAATCAGCCCCAGCATTTT. Its translation: CASSPQGPNQPQHF. The V gene is TRBV6-6, the J gene TRBJ1-5; 7 bases map to TRBD1. The CDR3 has 14 amino acids. Germline V gene lookup returns CDR1 MNHNY and CDR2 SVGAGI (reference sequence). J was trimmed by 3 bases and V by 6 bases; bases with no gene match: 5.

The rearrangement links TRBV7-9 to TRBJ1-1, with D tentatively TRBD1 (5 bases). CDR1 is SEHNR, CDR2 FQNEAQ, per germline (reference sequence). The ends were cut back, 6 bases at V and 4 bases at J, with 15 bases in the middle. The CDR3 is 14 residues long. DNA of the CDR3: TGTGCCAGCAGTCCACTCCCTCAGGGCACTGAAGCTTTCTTT. Translation gives CASSPLPQGTEAFF.

The chain uses TRBV28 and TRBJ1-5; 10 bases match TRBD1. J was trimmed by 2 bases and V by 5 bases; bases with no gene match: 12. This CDR3 has 18 residues. Looked up from germline, CDR1 is MDHEN and CDR2 is SYDVKM. CDR3: CASSPTLHGTGGNQPQHF. The CDR3, as DNA: TGTGCCAGCAGTCCCACACTCCATGGGACAGGGGGCAATCAGCCCCAGCATTTT.

This chain connects TRBV9 to TRBJ2-2; 8 bases are a match to TRBD2. Trimming cost V 4 bases and J 6 bases; bases outside gene matches: 8. Per the germline V gene, CDR1 is SGDLS and CDR2 is YYNGEE. The CDR3 is 15 amino acids. For the CDR3, the DNA is TGTGCCAGCAGCCCGGGACTAGATTTATCCGGGGAGCTGTTTTTT. Its translation: CASSPGLDLSGELFF.